Presented here are 3 T cell receptor beta chains from one specimen sequenced in a study of T cells in Graves' hyperthyroidism and ophthalmopathy. RNA transcripts gave rise to amplified TCR beta CDR3 regions. The TCR CDR3 was amplified in a first-round RT-PCR using the HTBI primer set. From the multiplex PCR reads, TCRdb called clonotypes with MiXCR, one entry per CDR3 protein. Counted here are a few hundred thousand distinct CDR3 sequences, about 14% occurring once; the ten biggest clones make up 13%. Sequencing used blood. The source of these receptors is a woman between 40 and 50 years old with Graves' hyperthyroidism that later progressed to Graves' ophthalmopathy.

Turning to this clonotype: At one of its ends the junction is not consistent with the germline gene, which may arise from a read error. The chain is built from TRBV3-1 and TRBJ2-7; 13 bases agree with TRBD2. CDR3 length: 16 residues. CDR1 and CDR2 (germline): LGHDT, YNNKEL (reference sequence). The CDR3: CASRQGTSGNHYEQYF. CDR3 in DNA: TGTGCCAGCAGACAAGGGACTAGCGGGAACCACTACGAGCAGTACTTC.

This clonotype was seen repeatedly, ten times or more. J is TRBJ2-2 and V is TRBV5-1, with unresolved D. Per the germline V gene, CDR1 is SGHRS and CDR2 is YFSETQ. This CDR3 has 15 amino acids. V lost 0 bases, J lost 3 bases, and 9 bases lay in between. The CDR3 DNA follows: TGCGCCAGCAGCTTGGATTCCTTGTACACCGGGGAGCTGTTTTTT. It yields the protein CASSLDSLYTGELFF.

This clonotype appeared a few times. DNA of the CDR3: TGCGCCAGCAGCTGGGGATCCATGTCCAATGAGCAGTTCTTC. It specifies CASSWGSMSNEQFF. This rearrangement joins TRBV4-1 to TRBJ2-1; no definite D call. The CDR3 sequence is 14 residues long. The germline V and J ends were trimmed by 5 bases and 6 bases, with 14 bases remaining between them. Germline CDR1 is MGHRA and CDR2 is YSYEKL.